Listed below are T cell receptor beta chains from one sample, sequenced in a study of vaccination and CD4 T cells after COVID-19. Their cognate antigens are unknown. From the PCR reads, TCRdb called clonotypes with MiXCR, one entry per CDR3 protein. The top ten clones hold 3.5% to 4.5% of a sample with roughly 19,000 distinct CDR3 sequences, 65% to 70% of them seen once. The sequencing input was CD4+ T cells from blood, cultured in vitro. The receptor source for this set is a human donor who had recovered from COVID-19. Both conserved end residues are part of each CDR3. Each record gives: clone size, D gene, J gene, V gene, CDR3 protein, CDR3 DNA. D genes are given only for firm matches. The size of a clone is reported for some rows only, either as once, few or many, or as a class for expanded clones.

clone_size: -
d_call: -
j_call: TRBJ2-1
v_call: TRBV20-1
cdr3_aa: CSAPWVIAVYQQFF
cdr3_nt: TGCAGTGCCCCTTGGGTAATAGCGGTGTACCAGCAGTTCTTC

clone_size: -
d_call: TRBD2
j_call: TRBJ2-3
v_call: TRBV10-3
cdr3_aa: CAISERGLAGVGDTQYF
cdr3_nt: TGTGCCATCAGTGAGCGAGGACTAGCGGGAGTGGGAGATACGCAGTATTTT

clone_size: -
d_call: -
j_call: TRBJ1-5
v_call: TRBV2
cdr3_aa: CASRPGTVNQPQHF
cdr3_nt: TGTGCCAGCAGACCCGGGACCGTTAATCAGCCCCAGCATTTT

clone_size: -
d_call: -
j_call: TRBJ2-5
v_call: TRBV6-5
cdr3_aa: CASSYPLTGEGQETQYF
cdr3_nt: TGTGCCAGCAGTTACCCCCTGACAGGGGAGGGCCAAGAGACCCAGTACTTC

clone_size: -
d_call: -
j_call: TRBJ2-5
v_call: TRBV6-2/TRBV6-3
cdr3_aa: CASSFSRVTKTQYF
cdr3_nt: TGTGCCAGCAGTTTTTCCAGGGTAACGAAGACCCAGTACTTC

clone_size: -
d_call: -
j_call: TRBJ1-1
v_call: TRBV12-3/TRBV12-4
cdr3_aa: CASSFAGRRGNTEAFF
cdr3_nt: TGTGCCAGCAGTTTCGCGGGGAGGAGGGGGAACACTGAAGCTTTCTTT

clone_size: -
d_call: -
j_call: TRBJ1-5
v_call: TRBV7-2
cdr3_aa: CASSLDGDSRRLGGGQPQHF
cdr3_nt: TGTGCCAGCAGCTTAGATGGGGACTCCCGCCGTCTTGGAGGCGGTCAGCCCCAGCATTTT

clone_size: -
d_call: -
j_call: TRBJ1-2
v_call: TRBV28
cdr3_aa: CASREFRGMYYGYTF
cdr3_nt: TGTGCCAGCAGGGAGTTTAGAGGGATGTACTATGGCTACACCTTC

clone_size: -
d_call: -
j_call: TRBJ1-5
v_call: TRBV7-9
cdr3_aa: CASSSMGGRGGNQPQHF
cdr3_nt: TGTGCCAGCAGTTCAATGGGGGGCAGGGGAGGCAATCAGCCCCAGCATTTT

clone_size: -
d_call: -
j_call: TRBJ1-2
v_call: TRBV27
cdr3_aa: CASRERGGANYGYTF
cdr3_nt: TGTGCCAGCAGAGAGCGTGGGGGGGCCAACTATGGCTACACCTTC

clone_size: once
d_call: TRBD2
j_call: TRBJ2-2
v_call: TRBV6-2/TRBV6-3
cdr3_aa: CASTTGRTSGIGELFF
cdr3_nt: TGTGCCAGCACCACCGGGCGGACTAGCGGGATCGGGGAGCTGTTTTTT

clone_size: -
d_call: -
j_call: TRBJ1-5
v_call: TRBV6-5
cdr3_aa: CASSLADNQPQHF
cdr3_nt: TGTGCCAGCAGTTTGGCAGACAATCAGCCCCAGCATTTT

clone_size: -
d_call: TRBD2
j_call: TRBJ2-5
v_call: TRBV7-2
cdr3_aa: CASSLLAGVQETQYF
cdr3_nt: TGTGCCAGCAGCCTACTAGCGGGGGTCCAAGAGACCCAGTACTTC

clone_size: -
d_call: -
j_call: TRBJ2-6
v_call: TRBV7-3
cdr3_aa: CASSLPGANVLTF
cdr3_nt: TGTGCCAGTAGCTTACCTGGGGCCAACGTCCTGACTTTC

clone_size: -
d_call: -
j_call: TRBJ2-5
v_call: TRBV7-2
cdr3_aa: CASSPQATLPGETQYF
cdr3_nt: TGTGCCAGCAGCCCACAGGCTACTCTTCCTGGGGAGACCCAGTACTTC

clone_size: few
d_call: -
j_call: TRBJ1-6
v_call: TRBV2
cdr3_aa: CASRKGGMDNSPLHF
cdr3_nt: TGTGCCAGCAGAAAAGGGGGAATGGATAATTCACCCCTCCACTTT

clone_size: -
d_call: -
j_call: TRBJ2-1
v_call: TRBV20-1
cdr3_aa: CSANRGNAYNEQFF
cdr3_nt: TGCAGTGCTAATCGGGGAAACGCCTACAATGAGCAGTTCTTC

clone_size: few
d_call: TRBD1
j_call: TRBJ1-2
v_call: TRBV7-2
cdr3_aa: CASRPTGGGYGYTF
cdr3_nt: TGTGCCAGCAGACCTACAGGGGGCGGCTATGGCTACACCTTC

clone_size: -
d_call: -
j_call: TRBJ2-7
v_call: TRBV20-1
cdr3_aa: CSASLSGTYEQYF
cdr3_nt: TGCAGTGCTAGTTTGTCCGGGACCTACGAGCAGTACTTC

clone_size: once
d_call: -
j_call: TRBJ1-2
v_call: TRBV7-3
cdr3_aa: CASSLRGGFGYTF
cdr3_nt: TGTGCCAGCAGCTTACGGGGGGGGTTTGGCTACACCTTC

clone_size: -
d_call: -
j_call: TRBJ2-1
v_call: TRBV23-1
cdr3_aa: CASSYRVYREQFF
cdr3_nt: TGCGCCAGCAGTTACAGGGTGTACCGAGAGCAGTTCTTC

clone_size: -
d_call: -
j_call: TRBJ1-2
v_call: TRBV19
cdr3_aa: CASSFLDNYGYTF
cdr3_nt: TGTGCCAGTAGTTTCCTGGATAACTATGGCTACACCTTC

clone_size: -
d_call: TRBD1
j_call: TRBJ2-7
v_call: TRBV6-5
cdr3_aa: CASSYYRGTASYEQYF
cdr3_nt: TGCGCCAGCAGTTATTATAGAGGGACAGCCTCCTACGAGCAGTACTTC

clone_size: -
d_call: -
j_call: TRBJ1-1
v_call: TRBV6-2/TRBV6-3
cdr3_aa: CASRFDNTEAFF
cdr3_nt: TGTGCCAGCAGATTCGACAACACTGAAGCTTTCTTT

clone_size: -
d_call: TRBD1
j_call: TRBJ1-6
v_call: TRBV11-2
cdr3_aa: CASSRSTGANSPLHF
cdr3_nt: TGTGCCAGCAGCCGATCGACAGGGGCAAATTCACCCCTCCACTTT

clone_size: -
d_call: -
j_call: TRBJ1-5
v_call: TRBV7-2
cdr3_aa: CASSLEWGSGQPQHF
cdr3_nt: TGTGCCAGCAGCTTAGAGTGGGGGTCGGGTCAGCCCCAGCATTTT

clone_size: -
d_call: TRBD1
j_call: TRBJ2-3
v_call: TRBV27
cdr3_aa: CASRPLGTGRTDTQYF
cdr3_nt: TGTGCCAGCAGGCCCTTGGGGACAGGGAGAACAGATACGCAGTATTTT

clone_size: -
d_call: -
j_call: TRBJ1-4
v_call: TRBV7-9
cdr3_aa: CASSLGSADNEKLFF
cdr3_nt: TGTGCCAGCAGCTTAGGATCCGCAGATAATGAAAAACTGTTTTTT

clone_size: -
d_call: -
j_call: TRBJ2-2
v_call: TRBV30
cdr3_aa: CARQGSGMHTGELFF
cdr3_nt: TGTGCCAGACAGGGTAGCGGGATGCACACCGGGGAGCTGTTTTTT

clone_size: once
d_call: TRBD2
j_call: TRBJ2-1
v_call: TRBV29-1
cdr3_aa: CSVPGLAGPSSYNEQFF
cdr3_nt: TGCAGCGTCCCGGGACTAGCGGGACCCAGCTCCTACAATGAGCAGTTCTTC

clone_size: -
d_call: -
j_call: TRBJ2-3
v_call: TRBV11-3
cdr3_aa: CASSPGTDTQYF
cdr3_nt: TGTGCCAGCAGCCCTGGCACAGATACGCAGTATTTT

clone_size: -
d_call: TRBD1
j_call: TRBJ1-2
v_call: TRBV6-1
cdr3_aa: CASSELRTGHYGYTF
cdr3_nt: TGTGCCAGCAGCGAGCTCCGGACAGGGCACTATGGCTACACCTTC

clone_size: -
d_call: -
j_call: TRBJ2-5
v_call: TRBV6-1
cdr3_aa: CASSHGAGGIGETQYF
cdr3_nt: TGTGCCAGCAGCCATGGGGCAGGGGGGATTGGGGAGACCCAGTACTTC

clone_size: few
d_call: -
j_call: TRBJ1-2
v_call: TRBV30
cdr3_aa: CAWRDGPNYGYTF
cdr3_nt: TGTGCCTGGAGGGACGGCCCTAACTATGGCTACACCTTC

clone_size: -
d_call: -
j_call: TRBJ1-1
v_call: TRBV7-3
cdr3_aa: CASSSRAGGEAFF
cdr3_nt: TGTGCCAGCAGTTCTAGGGCGGGGGGTGAAGCTTTCTTT

clone_size: -
d_call: TRBD1
j_call: TRBJ2-1
v_call: TRBV11-2
cdr3_aa: CASSFADRGSYNEQFF
cdr3_nt: TGTGCCAGCAGCTTCGCGGACAGGGGGTCCTACAATGAGCAGTTCTTC

clone_size: -
d_call: -
j_call: TRBJ2-1
v_call: TRBV20-1
cdr3_aa: CSASESGLDNEQFF
cdr3_nt: TGCAGTGCTAGCGAGAGCGGCCTAGACAATGAGCAGTTCTTC

clone_size: -
d_call: -
j_call: TRBJ1-1
v_call: TRBV15
cdr3_aa: CATSRGDTEAFF
cdr3_nt: TGTGCCACCAGCAGGGGGGACACGGAAGCTTTCTTT